Included here is one T cell receptor beta chain sequence, with context. The CDR3 totals 14 residues. Per germline, CDR1 SNHLY and CDR2 FYNNEI. V gave up 4 bases and J gave up 4 bases, with 13 bases separating them. The sample comes from a study of T cell responses to AZD1222 COVID-19 vaccine. The protocol was immunoSEQ multiplex PCR, while the TCRdb copy is restricted to in-frame clones and leaves out a portion. The sample holds hundreds of thousands of clones, about 93% seen once. This chain links TRBV2 with TRBJ1-1; D remains unclear. The receptor was isolated from an adult in good health. The sequencing here drew on peripheral blood, taken on day 0 of MenACWY control vaccination. The CDR3 reads CASSGRAAGTEAFF. The CDR3, as DNA: TGTGCCAGCAGTGGCAGAGCAGCTGGCACTGAAGCTTTCTTT.